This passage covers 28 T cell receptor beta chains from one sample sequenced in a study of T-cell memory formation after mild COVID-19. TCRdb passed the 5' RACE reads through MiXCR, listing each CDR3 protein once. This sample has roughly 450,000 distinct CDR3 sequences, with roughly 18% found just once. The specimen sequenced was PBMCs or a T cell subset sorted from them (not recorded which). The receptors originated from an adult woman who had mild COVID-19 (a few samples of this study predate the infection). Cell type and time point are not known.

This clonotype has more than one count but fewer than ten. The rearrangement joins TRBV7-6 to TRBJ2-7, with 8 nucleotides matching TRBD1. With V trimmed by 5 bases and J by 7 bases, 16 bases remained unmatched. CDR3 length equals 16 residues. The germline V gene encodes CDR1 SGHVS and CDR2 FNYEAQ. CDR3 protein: CASSHTQTGAYSEQYF. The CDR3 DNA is TGTGCCAGCAGCCACACGCAGACAGGGGCCTACTCGGAGCAGTACTTC.

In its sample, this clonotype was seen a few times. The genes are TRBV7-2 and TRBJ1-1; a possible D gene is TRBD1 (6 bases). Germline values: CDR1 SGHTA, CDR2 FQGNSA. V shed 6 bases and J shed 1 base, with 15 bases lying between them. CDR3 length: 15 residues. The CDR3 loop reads CASSYQGGANTEAFF. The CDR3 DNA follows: TGTGCCAGCAGTTATCAAGGGGGAGCGAACACTGAAGCTTTCTTT. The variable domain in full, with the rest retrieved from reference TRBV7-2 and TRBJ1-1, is GAGVSQSPSNKVTEKGKDVELRCDPISGHTALYWYRQSLGQGLEFLIYFQGNSAPDKSGLPSDRFSAERTGGSVSTLTIQRTQQEDSAVYLCASSYQGGANTEAFFGQGTRLTVV.

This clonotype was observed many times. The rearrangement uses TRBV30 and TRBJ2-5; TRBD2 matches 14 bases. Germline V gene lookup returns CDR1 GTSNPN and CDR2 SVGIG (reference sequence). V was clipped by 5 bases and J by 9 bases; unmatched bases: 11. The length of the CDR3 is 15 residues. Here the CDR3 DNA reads TGTGCCTGGCATCCGGGACTAGCGGGGGTTGGTCCCCAGTACTTC. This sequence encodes CAWHPGLAGVGPQYF.

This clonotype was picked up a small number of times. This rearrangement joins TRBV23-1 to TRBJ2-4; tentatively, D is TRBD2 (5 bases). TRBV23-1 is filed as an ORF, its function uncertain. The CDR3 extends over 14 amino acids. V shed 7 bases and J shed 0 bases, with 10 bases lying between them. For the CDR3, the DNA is TGCGCCAGCAAGACTAAGCTAGCCAAAAACATTCAGTACTTC. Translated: CASKTKLAKNIQYF.

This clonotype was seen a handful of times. The CDR3 sequence: CASSLGPTAPEETQYF. In nucleotides, the CDR3 is TGCGCCAGCAGCCTGGGGCCGACCGCTCCGGAGGAGACCCAGTACTTC. V gene TRBV5-1 combines with J gene TRBJ2-5; D may be TRBD1 (5 bases). This CDR3 contains 16 residues. V was pared by 4 bases and J by 5 bases, with 21 bases between. The germline V gene has CDR1 SGHRS and CDR2 YFSETQ.

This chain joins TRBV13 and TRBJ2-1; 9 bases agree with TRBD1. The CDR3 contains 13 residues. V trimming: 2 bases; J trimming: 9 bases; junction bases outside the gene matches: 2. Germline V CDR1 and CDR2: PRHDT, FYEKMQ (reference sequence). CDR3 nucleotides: TGTGCCAGCAGCTTATCGGACAGGGGTGAGCAGTTCTTC. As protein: CASSLSDRGEQFF.

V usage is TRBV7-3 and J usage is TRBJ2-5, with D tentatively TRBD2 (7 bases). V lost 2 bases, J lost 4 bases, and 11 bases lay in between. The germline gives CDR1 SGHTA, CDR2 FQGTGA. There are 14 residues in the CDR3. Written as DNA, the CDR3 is TGTGCCAGCAGCTTAGGGGGGGCGCGAGAGACCCAGTACTTC. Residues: CASSLGGARETQYF.

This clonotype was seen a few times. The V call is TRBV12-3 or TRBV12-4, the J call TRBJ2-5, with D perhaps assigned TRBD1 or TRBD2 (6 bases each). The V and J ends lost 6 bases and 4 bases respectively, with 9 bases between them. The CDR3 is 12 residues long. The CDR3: CASRRGAETQYF. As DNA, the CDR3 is TGTGCCAGCAGGAGGGGGGCAGAGACCCAGTACTTC.

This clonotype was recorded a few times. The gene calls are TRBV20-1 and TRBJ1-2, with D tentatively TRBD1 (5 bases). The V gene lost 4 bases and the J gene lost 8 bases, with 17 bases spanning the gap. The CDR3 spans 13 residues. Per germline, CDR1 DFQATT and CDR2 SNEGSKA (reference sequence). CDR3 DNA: TGCAGTGCTAAAGACAGTGGAATTCCAGGCTACACCTTC. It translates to CSAKDSGIPGYTF.

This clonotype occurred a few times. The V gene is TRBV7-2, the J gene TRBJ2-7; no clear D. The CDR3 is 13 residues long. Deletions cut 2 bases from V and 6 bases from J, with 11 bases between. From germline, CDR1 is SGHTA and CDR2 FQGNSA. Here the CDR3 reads CASSLTVQVEQYF. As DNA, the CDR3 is TGTGCCAGCAGCTTAACCGTCCAGGTCGAGCAGTACTTC.

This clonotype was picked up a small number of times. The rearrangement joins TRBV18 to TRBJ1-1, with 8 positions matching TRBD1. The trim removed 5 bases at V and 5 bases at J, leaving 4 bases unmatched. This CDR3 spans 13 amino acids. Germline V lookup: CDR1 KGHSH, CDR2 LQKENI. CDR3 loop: CASSDQGATEAFF. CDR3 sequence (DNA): TGTGCCAGCTCAGATCAGGGGGCGACTGAAGCTTTCTTT. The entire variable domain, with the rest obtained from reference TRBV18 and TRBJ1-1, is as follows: NAGVMQNPRHLVRRRGQEARLRCSPMKGHSHVYWYRQLPEEGLKFMVYLQKENIIDESGMPKERFSAEFPKEGPSILRIQQVVRGDSAAYFCASSDQGATEAFFGQGTRLTVV.

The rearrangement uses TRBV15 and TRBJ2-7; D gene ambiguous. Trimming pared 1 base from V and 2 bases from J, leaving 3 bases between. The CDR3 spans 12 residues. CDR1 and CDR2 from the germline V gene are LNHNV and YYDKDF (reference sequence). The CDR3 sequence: CATSRGAYEQYF. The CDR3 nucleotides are TGTGCCACCAGCAGAGGGGCCTACGAGCAGTACTTC.

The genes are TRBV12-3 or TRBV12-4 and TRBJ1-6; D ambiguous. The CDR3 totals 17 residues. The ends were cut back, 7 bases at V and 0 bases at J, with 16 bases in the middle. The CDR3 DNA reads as TGTGCCAGCACTCTCCGGGGTTGGAGCTCCTATAATTCACCCCTCCACTTT. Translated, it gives CASTLRGWSSYNSPLHF.

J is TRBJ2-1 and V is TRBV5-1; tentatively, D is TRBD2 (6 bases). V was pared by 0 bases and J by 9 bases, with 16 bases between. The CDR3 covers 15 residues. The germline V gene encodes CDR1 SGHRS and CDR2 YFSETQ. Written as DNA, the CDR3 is TGCGCCAGCAGCTTGGTTTCCGGGGCGGAGGGTGAGCAGTTCTTC. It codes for CASSLVSGAEGEQFF. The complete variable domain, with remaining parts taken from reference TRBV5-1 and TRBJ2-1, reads KAGVTQTPRYLIKTRGQQVTLSCSPISGHRSVSWYQQTPGQGLQFLFEYFSETQRNKGNFPGRFSGRQFSNSRSEMNVSTLELGDSALYLCASSLVSGAEGEQFFGPGTRLTVL.

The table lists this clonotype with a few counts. The CDR3 nucleotides read TGTGCCAGCAGTCCTAACGGCCATGGAACCGGGGAGCTGTTTTTT. This encodes CASSPNGHGTGELFF. The chain carries TRBV6-5 and TRBJ2-2; no definite D call. V was trimmed by 5 bases and J by 5 bases, leaving 15 bases between them. This CDR3 comprises 15 residues. Germline V gene lookup returns CDR1 MNHEY and CDR2 SVGAGI.

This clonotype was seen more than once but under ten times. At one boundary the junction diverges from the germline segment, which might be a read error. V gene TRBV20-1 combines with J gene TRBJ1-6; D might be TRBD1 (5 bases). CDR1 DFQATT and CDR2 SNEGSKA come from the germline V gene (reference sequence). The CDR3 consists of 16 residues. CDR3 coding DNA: TGCAGTGTTAGATTGGGGGAGGGCTCCTATAATTCACCCCTCCACTTT. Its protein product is CSVRLGEGSYNSPLHF.

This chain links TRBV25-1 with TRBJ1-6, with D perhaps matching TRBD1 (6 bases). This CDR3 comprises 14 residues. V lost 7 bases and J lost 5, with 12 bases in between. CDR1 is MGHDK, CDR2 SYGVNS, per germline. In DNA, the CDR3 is TGTGCCAGCACGGGACACGGGAATAATTCACCCCTCCACTTT. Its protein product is CASTGHGNNSPLHF.

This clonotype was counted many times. CDR3 sequence: CASSRGLAGDEQFF. CDR3 nucleotide sequence: TGCGCCAGCAGCCGGGGACTAGCGGGAGATGAGCAGTTCTTC. The rearrangement joins TRBV5-1 to TRBJ2-1; the match to TRBD2 covers 14 bases. Trimming at V came to 4 bases and at J to 8 bases, leaving 2 bases not matched to a gene. Germline V gene data show CDR1 as SGHRS and CDR2 as YFSETQ. This CDR3 contains 14 residues.

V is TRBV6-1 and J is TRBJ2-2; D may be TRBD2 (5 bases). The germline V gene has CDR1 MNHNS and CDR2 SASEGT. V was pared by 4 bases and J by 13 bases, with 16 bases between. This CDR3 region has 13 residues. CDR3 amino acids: CASSATGTRALFF. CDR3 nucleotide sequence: TGTGCCAGCAGTGCGACGGGAACTAGGGCGCTGTTTTTT.

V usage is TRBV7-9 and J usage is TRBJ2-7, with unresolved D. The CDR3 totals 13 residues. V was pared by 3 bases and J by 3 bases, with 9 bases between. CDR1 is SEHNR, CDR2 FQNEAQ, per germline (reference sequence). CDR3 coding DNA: TGTGCCAGCAGCTTGGTCGCGGACTACGAGCAGTACTTC. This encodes CASSLVADYEQYF. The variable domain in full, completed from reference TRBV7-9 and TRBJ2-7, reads DTGVSQNPRHKITKRGQNVTFRCDPISEHNRLYWYRQTLGQGPEFLTYFQNEAQLEKSRLLSDRFSAERPKGSFSTLEIQRTEQGDSAMYLCASSLVADYEQYFGPGTRLTVT.

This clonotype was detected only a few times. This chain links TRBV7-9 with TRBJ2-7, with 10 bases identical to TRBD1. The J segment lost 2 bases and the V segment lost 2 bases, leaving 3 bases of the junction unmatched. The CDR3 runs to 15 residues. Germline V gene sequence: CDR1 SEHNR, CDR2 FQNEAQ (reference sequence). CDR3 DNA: TGTGCCAGCAGCTTACGACAGGGGGCACCCTACGAGCAGTACTTC. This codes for CASSLRQGAPYEQYF.

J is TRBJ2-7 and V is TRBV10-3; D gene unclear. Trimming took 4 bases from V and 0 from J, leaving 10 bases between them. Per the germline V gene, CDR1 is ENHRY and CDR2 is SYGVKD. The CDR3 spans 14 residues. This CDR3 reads CAISVTRSSYEQYF. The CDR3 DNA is TGTGCCATCAGTGTTACCAGGAGCTCCTACGAGCAGTACTTC.

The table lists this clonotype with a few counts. CDR3 DNA: TGTGCCAGCAATATCGACAGGGGGTCGAGAAGTGAGCAGTTCTTC. Its protein product is CASNIDRGSRSEQFF. The chain couples TRBV12-3 or TRBV12-4 to TRBJ2-1, with TRBD1 matching 9 bases. Losses at the gene ends were 7 bases for V and 9 bases for J; bases not matched to a gene: 13. The CDR3 runs 15 residues.

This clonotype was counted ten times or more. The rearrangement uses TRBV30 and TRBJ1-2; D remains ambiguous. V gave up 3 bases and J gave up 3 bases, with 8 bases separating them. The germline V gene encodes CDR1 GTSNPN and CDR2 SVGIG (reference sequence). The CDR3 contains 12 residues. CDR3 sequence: CAWSRTDYGYTF. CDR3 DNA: TGTGCCTGGAGCCGGACGGACTATGGCTACACCTTC.

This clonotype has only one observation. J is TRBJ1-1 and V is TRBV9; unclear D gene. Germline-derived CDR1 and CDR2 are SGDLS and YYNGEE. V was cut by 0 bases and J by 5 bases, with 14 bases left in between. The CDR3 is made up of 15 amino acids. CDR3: CASSVGGSAGTEAFF. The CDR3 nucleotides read TGTGCCAGCAGCGTAGGAGGCTCGGCGGGAACTGAAGCTTTCTTT.

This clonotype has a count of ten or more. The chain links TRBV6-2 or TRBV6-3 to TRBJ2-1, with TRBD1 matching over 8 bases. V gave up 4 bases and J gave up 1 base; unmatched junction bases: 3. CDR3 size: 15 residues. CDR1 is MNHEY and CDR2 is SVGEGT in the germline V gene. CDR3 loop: CASSSWTGSYNEQFF. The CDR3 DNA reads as TGTGCCAGCAGTTCGTGGACAGGGTCCTACAATGAGCAGTTCTTC.

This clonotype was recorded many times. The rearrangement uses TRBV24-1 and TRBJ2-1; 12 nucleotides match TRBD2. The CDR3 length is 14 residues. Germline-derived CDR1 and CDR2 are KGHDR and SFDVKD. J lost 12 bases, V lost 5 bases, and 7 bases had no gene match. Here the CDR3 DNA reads TGTGCCACCAGTGCGACTAGCGGGAGAATGGGGCAGTTCTTC. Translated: CATSATSGRMGQFF.

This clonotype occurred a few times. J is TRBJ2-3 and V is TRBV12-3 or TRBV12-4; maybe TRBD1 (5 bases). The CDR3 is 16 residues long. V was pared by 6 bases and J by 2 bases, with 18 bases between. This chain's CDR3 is CASRGLGLDVTDTQYF. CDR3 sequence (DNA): TGTGCCAGCAGGGGCCTGGGGCTTGATGTCACAGATACGCAGTATTTT.